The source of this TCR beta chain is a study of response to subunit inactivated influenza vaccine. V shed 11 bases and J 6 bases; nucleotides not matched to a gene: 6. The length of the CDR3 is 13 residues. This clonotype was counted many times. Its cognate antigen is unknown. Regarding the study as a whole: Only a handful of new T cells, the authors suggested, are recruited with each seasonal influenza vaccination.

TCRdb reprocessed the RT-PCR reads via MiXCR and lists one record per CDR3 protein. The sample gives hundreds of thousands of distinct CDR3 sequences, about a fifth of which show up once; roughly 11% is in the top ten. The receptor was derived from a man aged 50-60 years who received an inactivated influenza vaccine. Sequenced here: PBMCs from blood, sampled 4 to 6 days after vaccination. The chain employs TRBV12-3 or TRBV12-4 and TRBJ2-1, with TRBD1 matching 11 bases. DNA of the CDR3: TGTGCCGCCTCGGGGACAGGGGGCAATGAGCAGTTCTTC. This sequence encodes CAASGTGGNEQFF.